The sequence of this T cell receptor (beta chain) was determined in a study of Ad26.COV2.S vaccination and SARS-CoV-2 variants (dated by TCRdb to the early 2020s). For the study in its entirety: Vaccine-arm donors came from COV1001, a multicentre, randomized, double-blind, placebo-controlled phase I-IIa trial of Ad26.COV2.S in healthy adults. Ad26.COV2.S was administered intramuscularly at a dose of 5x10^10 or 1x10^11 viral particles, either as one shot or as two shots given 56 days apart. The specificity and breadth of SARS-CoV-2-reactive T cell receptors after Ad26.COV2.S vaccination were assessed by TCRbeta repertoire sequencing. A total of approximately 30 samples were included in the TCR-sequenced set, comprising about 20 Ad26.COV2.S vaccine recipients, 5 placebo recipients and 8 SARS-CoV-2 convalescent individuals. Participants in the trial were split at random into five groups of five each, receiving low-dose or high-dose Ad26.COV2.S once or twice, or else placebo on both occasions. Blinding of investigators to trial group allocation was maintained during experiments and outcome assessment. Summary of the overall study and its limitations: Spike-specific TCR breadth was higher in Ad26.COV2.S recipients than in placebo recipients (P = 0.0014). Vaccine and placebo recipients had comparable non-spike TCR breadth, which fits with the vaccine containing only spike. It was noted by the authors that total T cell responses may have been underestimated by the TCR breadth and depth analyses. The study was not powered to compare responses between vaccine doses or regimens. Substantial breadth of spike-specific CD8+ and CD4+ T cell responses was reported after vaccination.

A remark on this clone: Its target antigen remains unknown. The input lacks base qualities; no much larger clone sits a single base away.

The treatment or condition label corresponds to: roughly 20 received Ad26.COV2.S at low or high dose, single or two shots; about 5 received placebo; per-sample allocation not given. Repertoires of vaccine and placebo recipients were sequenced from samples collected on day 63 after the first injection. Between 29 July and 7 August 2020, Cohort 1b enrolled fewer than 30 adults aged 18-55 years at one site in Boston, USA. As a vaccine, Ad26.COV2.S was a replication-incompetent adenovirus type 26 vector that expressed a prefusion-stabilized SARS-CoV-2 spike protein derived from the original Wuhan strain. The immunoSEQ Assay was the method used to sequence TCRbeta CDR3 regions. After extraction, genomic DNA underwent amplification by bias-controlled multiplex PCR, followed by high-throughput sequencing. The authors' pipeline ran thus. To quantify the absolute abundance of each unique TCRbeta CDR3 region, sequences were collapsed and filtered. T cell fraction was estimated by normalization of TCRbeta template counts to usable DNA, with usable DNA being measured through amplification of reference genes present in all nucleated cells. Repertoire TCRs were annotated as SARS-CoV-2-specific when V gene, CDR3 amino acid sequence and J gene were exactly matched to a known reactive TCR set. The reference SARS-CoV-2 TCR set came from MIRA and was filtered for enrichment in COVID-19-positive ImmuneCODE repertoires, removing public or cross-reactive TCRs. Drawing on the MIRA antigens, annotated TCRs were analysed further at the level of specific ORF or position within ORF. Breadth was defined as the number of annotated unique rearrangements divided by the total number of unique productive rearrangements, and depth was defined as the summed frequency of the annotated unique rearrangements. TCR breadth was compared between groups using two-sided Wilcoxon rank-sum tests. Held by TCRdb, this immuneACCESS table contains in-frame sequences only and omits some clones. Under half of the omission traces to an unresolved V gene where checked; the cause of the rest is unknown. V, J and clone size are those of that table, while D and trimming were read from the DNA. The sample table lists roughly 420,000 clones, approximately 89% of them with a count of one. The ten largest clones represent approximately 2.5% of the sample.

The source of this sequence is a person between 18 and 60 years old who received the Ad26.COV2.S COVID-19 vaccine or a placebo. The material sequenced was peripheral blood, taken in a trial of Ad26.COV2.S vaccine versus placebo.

The DNA sequence follows: TGTGCCAGTAGTATCCGTGGGGTTCTTACGCAGTATTTT. This yields the protein CASSIRGVLTQYF. Recombination joined TRBV19 with TRBJ2-3, with no confidently assigned D gene. CDR1 is given as LNHDA and CDR2 as SQIVND, both from the germline V gene (reference sequence). The CDR3 measures 13 amino acids from cysteine to phenylalanine. The read is trimmed to its CDR3 DNA, 39 bases read in frame from base 1. A distance of 12 bases separates the germline ends of V and J, which lose 3 bases and 8 bases respectively.